This T cell receptor (beta chain) is drawn from a study of identical twins. As to this clonotype: Its antigen is undetermined.

Study-level findings and limits: Out-of-frame alpha sequences that twins shared showed excess low generation probability.

MiXCR was run by TCRdb on the 5' RACE reads, yielding one entry per CDR3 protein. The table includes 1.5 million to 2 million distinct CDR3 sequences, around 29% detected once. This CDR3 spans 14 amino acids. CDR1 is DFQATT, CDR2 SNEGSKA, per germline (reference sequence). The V gene end was trimmed by 1 base and the J gene end by 6 bases; junction bases not matched to a gene: 3. This TCR derives from a newborn girl in good health. Sequenced: cord blood. The chain uses TRBV20-1 and TRBJ1-4, with 9 bases identical to TRBD1. As DNA, the CDR3 is TGCAGTGCTAGAGGGGACAGGGCTTATGAAAAACTGTTTTTT. This codes for CSARGDRAYEKLFF.